Listed below are T cell receptor beta chains from one sample, sequenced in a study of sequential checkpoint blockade in melanoma. Measured with immunoSEQ multiplex PCR; TCRdb has only the in-frame clones, and not every one. The sample has roughly 1,900 clones, around 50% seen once. Sequencing was performed on CD8+ T cells sorted from blood (inferred from file names), taken from a patient given nivolumab and ipilimumab in sequence. The receptor set was obtained from a human patient with melanoma. Some clones in this sample may be carry-over from other donors' samples. Both conserved end residues are part of each CDR3. The order of the fields is clone size, V gene, D gene, J gene, CDR3 DNA, CDR3 protein. A D gene is named only where the DNA matches it firmly. Clone size, where shown, is once, few, many, or a class for clones that have expanded.

clone_size: -; v_call: TRBV18; d_call: -; j_call: TRBJ2-7; cdr3_nt: TGTGCCAGCTCACTGGGGGCTGGGTACGAGCAGTACTTC; cdr3_aa: CASSLGAGYEQYF
clone_size: -; v_call: TRBV5-6; d_call: -; j_call: TRBJ1-4; cdr3_nt: TGTGCCAGCAGCTTGATGGGGCGGACGACTAATGAAAAACTGTTTTTT; cdr3_aa: CASSLMGRTTNEKLFF
clone_size: -; v_call: TRBV6-6; d_call: TRBD1; j_call: TRBJ1-1; cdr3_nt: TGTGCCAGCAGTTACAGGTCAGGGGGCACTGAAGCTTTCTTT; cdr3_aa: CASSYRSGGTEAFF
clone_size: -; v_call: TRBV7-8; d_call: TRBD1; j_call: TRBJ1-6; cdr3_nt: TGTGCCAGCAGCTTAGTAGGGACAGGGGATCTCAGTTCACCCCTCCACTTT; cdr3_aa: CASSLVGTGDLSSPLHF
clone_size: -; v_call: TRBV9; d_call: -; j_call: TRBJ1-2; cdr3_nt: TGTGCCAGCAGCGCACTAAGCCATGGCTACACCTTC; cdr3_aa: CASSALSHGYTF
clone_size: few; v_call: TRBV6-4; d_call: TRBD2; j_call: TRBJ2-7; cdr3_nt: TGTGCCAGCAGTCCCCTTACGACTAGCGAGTCCTACGAGCAGTACTTC; cdr3_aa: CASSPLTTSESYEQYF
clone_size: -; v_call: TRBV7-2; d_call: TRBD1; j_call: TRBJ1-2; cdr3_nt: TGTGCCAGCAGCTCCACAGGGGGCTATGGCTACACCTTC; cdr3_aa: CASSSTGGYGYTF
clone_size: -; v_call: TRBV7-9; d_call: -; j_call: TRBJ2-2; cdr3_nt: TGTGCCAGCAGCCCCGGACTAGGGGGGAACACCGGGGAGCTGTTTTTT; cdr3_aa: CASSPGLGGNTGELFF
clone_size: -; v_call: TRBV27; d_call: TRBD1; j_call: TRBJ2-7; cdr3_nt: TGTGCCAGCAGTTCCCGTCCCGGGACAGGGTTGAGCTCCTACGAGCAGTACTTC; cdr3_aa: CASSSRPGTGLSSYEQYF
clone_size: -; v_call: TRBV18; d_call: TRBD2; j_call: TRBJ2-3; cdr3_nt: TGTGCCAGCTCACCAAATCCGGGAGGTTGGGATACGCAGTATTTT; cdr3_aa: CASSPNPGGWDTQYF
clone_size: few; v_call: TRBV27; d_call: -; j_call: TRBJ1-1; cdr3_nt: TGTGCCAGCTCTAAAAACACTGAAGCTTTCTTT; cdr3_aa: CASSKNTEAFF
clone_size: -; v_call: TRBV30; d_call: -; j_call: TRBJ1-1; cdr3_nt: TGTGCCTGGGGAGGGGAGGGCACTGAAGCTTTCTTT; cdr3_aa: CAWGGEGTEAFF
clone_size: -; v_call: TRBV9; d_call: -; j_call: TRBJ2-1; cdr3_nt: TGTGCCAGCAGCGTAGTGGCAGGGTTAGATGAGCAGTTCTTC; cdr3_aa: CASSVVAGLDEQFF
clone_size: once; v_call: TRBV2; d_call: -; j_call: TRBJ1-6; cdr3_nt: TGTGCCAGCACGCCGAGCTCCTATAATTCACCCCTCCACTTT; cdr3_aa: CASTPSSYNSPLHF
clone_size: -; v_call: TRBV19; d_call: -; j_call: TRBJ2-7; cdr3_nt: TGTGCCAGTAGTATAGGCCCGGGTTACGAGCAGTACTTC; cdr3_aa: CASSIGPGYEQYF
clone_size: -; v_call: TRBV27; d_call: -; j_call: TRBJ2-7; cdr3_nt: TGTGCCAGCAGGGGGGGCGGGGGTCTCTACGAGCAGTACTTC; cdr3_aa: CASRGGGGLYEQYF
clone_size: large; v_call: TRBV6-5; d_call: -; j_call: TRBJ1-3; cdr3_nt: TGTGCCAGCACCGAGGGACACAACTCTGGAAACACCATATATTTT; cdr3_aa: CASTEGHNSGNTIYF
clone_size: -; v_call: TRBV7-9; d_call: -; j_call: TRBJ1-5; cdr3_nt: TGTGCCAGCGCCTCCCGGGGGGGCAATCAGCCCCAGCATTTT; cdr3_aa: CASASRGGNQPQHF
clone_size: -; v_call: TRBV6-5; d_call: TRBD1; j_call: TRBJ1-1; cdr3_nt: TGTGCCAGCATTCGGACAGGGTGGGACACTGAAGCTTTCTTT; cdr3_aa: CASIRTGWDTEAFF
clone_size: once; v_call: TRBV2; d_call: TRBD2; j_call: TRBJ2-5; cdr3_nt: TGTGCCAGCTGCGACCCGGACGGGGGGGGGCAAGAGACCCAGTACTTC; cdr3_aa: CASCDPDGGGQETQYF
clone_size: -; v_call: TRBV11-1; d_call: TRBD2; j_call: TRBJ2-3; cdr3_nt: TGTGCCAGCAGCTTACGGGGACTAGCGGGGGGACCTAGCACAGATACGCAGTATTTT; cdr3_aa: CASSLRGLAGGPSTDTQYF
clone_size: -; v_call: TRBV6-5; d_call: TRBD1; j_call: TRBJ1-5; cdr3_nt: TGTGCCAGCAGTTCCGACAGGGCCCAGCCCCAGCATTTT; cdr3_aa: CASSSDRAQPQHF
clone_size: -; v_call: TRBV2; d_call: -; j_call: TRBJ2-5; cdr3_nt: TGTGCCAGCAGTCGGACTCCTAGTGAGACCCAGTACTTC; cdr3_aa: CASSRTPSETQYF
clone_size: -; v_call: TRBV27; d_call: -; j_call: TRBJ2-2; cdr3_nt: TGTGCCAGCAGGTCTAGGGACATGGACGGAGAGCTGTTTTTT; cdr3_aa: CASRSRDMDGELFF
clone_size: -; v_call: TRBV7-8; d_call: TRBD1; j_call: TRBJ2-5; cdr3_nt: TGTGCCAGCAGCCCAGAGGGACAGGGACAAGAGACCCAGTACTTC; cdr3_aa: CASSPEGQGQETQYF
clone_size: -; v_call: TRBV11-2; d_call: TRBD2; j_call: TRBJ2-7; cdr3_nt: TGTGCCAGCAGCTTCCGGGACTACAACTACGAGCAGTACTTC; cdr3_aa: CASSFRDYNYEQYF